The clone carrying this TCR beta chain was seen only a few times. Its specificity is not known. Unique molecular identifiers (one per individual cDNA molecule) were attached. TCRdb independently ran MiXCR on the 5' RACE reads; one entry per CDR3 protein. The sample contains around 25,000 distinct CDR3 sequences, around 5% of which appear only once. The germline V gene encodes CDR1 MGHRA and CDR2 YSYEKL. V lost 1 base to trimming and J lost 3 bases, with 12 bases between them. CDR3 length: 15 residues. This specimen belongs to a study of early T cells in non-severe SARS-CoV-2 infection. Turning to the study itself: Bulk RNA taken from unsorted whole blood was sequenced, leaving chains unpaired. Findings and limits, study-wide: VDJdb matching, biased toward anti-spike CD8 responses, missed private and CD4 specificities.

The TCR sequence derives from an adult who was a healthcare worker with PCR-confirmed SARS-CoV-2 infection or an uninfected control (not recorded which). The sample was whole blood. V usage is TRBV4-1 and J usage is TRBJ2-5; maybe TRBD1 (6 bases). CDR3 sequence (DNA): TGCGCCAGCAGCCAAGCACAGGGATTGGAAGAGACCCAGTACTTC. Residues: CASSQAQGLEETQYF.